Below are 2 T cell receptor beta chains sequenced from a single sample in a study of shared clonotypes between healthy human individuals. Sequencing used immunoSEQ multiplex PCR; TCRdb keeps in-frame clones, though not all of them. The sample contains 2 million to 3 million clones, 93% of which appear only once. The specimen was naive CD4+ T cells from PBMCs. Subset given: CD45RA+ positively selected. Receptors originate from a man between 18 and 35 years old in good health. Some clones in this sample may be carry-over from other donors' samples.

The chain links TRBV6-4 to TRBJ2-3, with a possible D match to TRBD2 (6 bases). This CDR3 spans 14 amino acids. V shed 8 bases and J shed 6 bases, with 18 bases lying between them. Germline loops: CDR1 MRHNA, CDR2 SNTAGT. The CDR3 region is CASAEEGSGDTQYF. Here the CDR3 DNA reads TGTGCCAGCGCGGAGGAGGGAAGCGGTGATACGCAGTATTTT.

The chain combines TRBV28 with TRBJ1-5; D is uncertain. Trimming removed 5 bases at V and 5 bases at J, with 4 bases between. In germline, CDR1 is MDHEN, CDR2 SYDVKM. The CDR3 runs to 11 residues. This CDR3 reads CASSRYQPQHF. The CDR3 DNA is TGTGCCAGCAGTCGGTATCAGCCCCAGCATTTT.